These T cell receptor beta chains were read from a single sample in a study of blood T cell repertoires in COVID-19. Profiled with immunoSEQ multiplex PCR; TCRdb holds only in-frame clones, not every one. The sample consists of some 180,000 clones, 84% of them appearing once. The sequenced sample was peripheral blood. All receptors come from a human donor in a cohort sampled during active COVID-19. The CDR3 runs from the conserved cysteine through the conserved F or W.

v_call cdr3_aa
TRBV2 CASSESKTERYSNQPQHF
TRBV29-1 CSATGAASYNEQFF
TRBV10-2 CAIRLAGTYEQYF
TRBV10-3 CAISEGTGVQPQHF
TRBV5-5 CASSIGDRDNQPQHF
TRBV15 CATSRGTGQETQYF
TRBV9 CASSVTGSATNEKLFF
TRBV7-6 CASSPASGGNYGYTF
TRBV11-2 CASSLGEVGEQFF
TRBV25-1 CASSGYSEAFF
TRBV15 CATSRDPRGGTGELFF
TRBV11-1 CASSPRTGPDTQYF
TRBV14 CASSPGRGPWTEAFF
TRBV25-1 CASSEFVGGGTEAFF
TRBV9 CASSATGASSYNSPLHF
TRBV24-1 CATSDGGGGNEQFF
TRBV12-5 CASGPPPSGGINEQFF
TRBV6-6 CASERGGNYEQYF
TRBV12-3/TRBV12-4 CASRPDSRGQFF
TRBV5-1 CASSPPVATGSGLFF
TRBV6-6 CASSYSNGRGYGYTF
TRBV13 CASSSTSGGSQETQYF
TRBV6-2/TRBV6-3 CASSYELGAQETQYF
TRBV6-5 CASSLRGEYTEAFF
TRBV6-5 CASSYSGPTGDTQYF
TRBV12-3/TRBV12-4 CASSYSGKGEQFF
TRBV15 CATSSRRQTLTDTQYF
TRBV18 CASSPGTPAGYYGYTF
TRBV4-1 CASSQVDRGSYGYTF
TRBV7-6 CASSLALAGDTQYF
TRBV3-1/TRBV3-2 CASSQEGQANTDTQYF
TRBV2 CASSETEGRGGAGYTF
TRBV5-1 CASTGYNEQFF
TRBV7-9 CASSSRDRLMNTQYF
TRBV13 CASSLGGIGTAYGYTF
TRBV29-1 CSVAGQDVWSYTF
TRBV14 CASSQAGGGINYGYTF
TRBV6-1 CASSETQSSNEQFF
TRBV19 CASSIQTGSPEQYF
TRBV4-1 CASSQERGFHQPQHF
TRBV6-1 CASSEVLAGGTDTQYF
TRBV6-5 CATSNRHSGNTIYF
TRBV6-1 CASSEDRTLVETQYF
TRBV15 CATSRDGGDYQPQHF
TRBV4-2 CASSQGGGVMNTEAFF
TRBV19 CATRQTEFSFREQFF
TRBV24-1 CATSHGKAKNIQYF
TRBV27 CASSFGQGEKLFF
TRBV10-3 CAISDPVGASETQYF
TRBV7-3 CASSYPGQNIQFF
TRBV10-2 CASSGQDYEQYF
TRBV5-1 CASSPGQGSSYNEQFF
TRBV14 CASSQYGQYTGELFF
TRBV5-1 CASSSPGGQYNEQFF
TRBV2 CATEPGQGATYGYTF
TRBV30 CAWIWAAANTEAFF
TRBV6-1 CASSERDYGYTF
TRBV7-6 CASSLELNQPQHF